Below are 29 T cell receptor beta chains sequenced from a single sample in a study of blood T cell repertoires in COVID-19. Assay used: immunoSEQ multiplex PCR; TCRdb lists only in-frame clones, some missing. The table includes about 230,000 clones, approximately 84% detected once. Input material: peripheral blood. Every receptor here comes from a man aged 45-65 years with COVID-19, enrolled during active disease.

The chain is built from TRBV10-2 and TRBJ1-5, with D unresolved. The V end lost 6 bases, the J end lost 8 bases, and 11 bases lay between the germline ends. There are 12 residues in the CDR3. CDR1 WSHSY and CDR2 SAAADI come from the germline V gene. In DNA, the CDR3 is TGCGCCAGCAGGGTCGGGGATGAGCCCCAGCATTTT. Encoded protein: CASRVGDEPQHF.

The chain's CDR3 is CASSIGPSGMNTEAFF. In DNA form, the CDR3 reads TGTGCCAGTAGTATTGGGCCATCGGGGATGAACACTGAAGCTTTCTTT. The genes are TRBV19 and TRBJ1-1; D is unclear. Trimming removed 3 bases at V and 0 bases at J, with 14 bases between. The CDR3 has 16 amino acids. The V gene's germline CDR1 is LNHDA and CDR2 SQIVND (reference sequence).

The V gene is TRBV28, the J gene TRBJ1-3; D perhaps matches TRBD1 (5 bases). V was clipped by 7 bases and J by 0 bases, with 19 bases between them. CDR3 length equals 17 residues. Germline CDR1 reads MDHEN; CDR2 reads SYDVKM. This chain's CDR3 is CASTLVGRAYSGNTIYF. The CDR3 region has the DNA TGTGCCAGCACATTAGTGGGCAGGGCCTACTCTGGAAACACCATATATTTT.

The genes are TRBV7-9 and TRBJ2-5, with D maybe TRBD2 (5 bases). Germline assignment: CDR1 SEHNR and CDR2 FQNEAQ (reference sequence). The CDR3 is 15 residues long. The ends were cut back, 2 bases at V and 3 bases at J, with 13 bases in the middle. The CDR3 DNA follows: TGTGCCAGCAGCTTAAGCCCCCGGGATGAAGAGACCCAGTACTTC. It is translated as CASSLSPRDEETQYF.

The V gene is TRBV6-6, the J gene TRBJ1-5, with no clear D. Trimming left V 2 bases short and J 2 bases short, with 10 bases between. CDR3 length: 15 amino acids. The germline V gene has CDR1 MNHNY and CDR2 SVGAGI (reference sequence). The CDR3 protein is CASSYRGGGNQPQHF. CDR3 nucleotide sequence: TGTGCCAGCAGTTACAGAGGAGGAGGCAATCAGCCCCAGCATTTT.

The V gene is TRBV15, the J gene TRBJ1-2; D call uncertain. Germline V lookup: CDR1 LNHNV, CDR2 YYDKDF (reference sequence). The CDR3 runs to 14 residues. Trimming cost V 0 bases and J 3 bases, with 8 bases left between them. This CDR3 reads CATSRDGGYYGYTF. The CDR3 coding sequence is TGTGCCACCAGCAGAGATGGAGGATACTATGGCTACACCTTC.

This chain joins TRBV18 and TRBJ1-3; 12 positions agree with TRBD1. V was pared by 1 base and J by 7 bases, with 5 bases of the junction left unmatched. The CDR3 is 16 residues long. Germline assignment: CDR1 KGHSH and CDR2 LQKENI. The CDR3 region is CASSPLGQGAENTIYF. The CDR3 bases are TGTGCCAGCTCACCACTGGGACAGGGGGCAGAGAACACCATATATTTT.

This chain connects TRBV11-2 to TRBJ1-3; D ambiguous. The CDR3 spans 15 residues. Between the trimmed V and J ends, which lost 1 base and 1 base, there was a span of 8 bases. CDR1 and CDR2 (germline): SGHAT, FQNNGV. CDR3 DNA sequence: TGTGCCAGCAGCTTAGGTCGGGTTTCTGGAAACACCATATATTTT. It yields the protein CASSLGRVSGNTIYF. Using reference TRBV11-2 and TRBJ1-3 for the parts outside the CDR3, the full variable domain is EAGVAQSPRYKIIEKRQSVAFWCNPISGHATLYWYQQILGQGPKLLIQFQNNGVVDDSQLPKDRFSAERLKGVDSTLKIQPAKLEDSAVYLCASSLGRVSGNTIYFGEGSWLTVV.

The chain uses TRBV7-9 and TRBJ2-7, with 11 nucleotides matching TRBD2. V gave up 5 bases and J gave up 12 bases; unmatched junction bases: 6. CDR3 length: 12 amino acids. CDR1 SEHNR and CDR2 FQNEAQ come from the germline V gene (reference sequence). CDR3 protein: CASSGTSGRRYF. CDR3 nucleotides: TGTGCCAGCAGCGGGACTAGCGGCAGACGGTACTTC.

Only a few counts were recorded for this clone. The chain recombines TRBV19 with TRBJ2-7, with 7 nucleotides matching TRBD2. Germline V gene lookup returns CDR1 LNHDA and CDR2 SQIVND (reference sequence). The CDR3 is 14 residues long. The junction had 6 bases not matched to a gene; V was cut back by 7 bases and J by 0 bases. This chain's CDR3 is CASKTGTNSYEQYF. CDR3 nucleotides: TGTGCCAGTAAAACCGGGACTAACTCCTACGAGCAGTACTTC.

This clone has only a few counts. V is TRBV5-4 and J is TRBJ1-2, with TRBD1 identical over 7 bases. The J segment lost 0 bases and the V segment lost 6 bases, leaving 14 bases of the junction unmatched. The CDR3 runs 17 residues. Germline V gene data show CDR1 as SGHNT and CDR2 as YYREEE (reference sequence). The CDR3 DNA is TGTGCCAGCACTTTACGGGACAGAAGAAAAGCTAACTATGGCTACACCTTC. It codes for CASTLRDRRKANYGYTF.

The chain combines TRBV6-2 or TRBV6-3 with TRBJ2-1; 11 nucleotides align to TRBD2. The V segment lost 2 bases and the J segment 1 base; nucleotides outside the gene matches: 10. The germline V gene encodes CDR1 MNHEY and CDR2 SVGEGT. This CDR3 contains 19 residues. CDR3 loop: CASSYRASGGPESYNEQFF. In DNA, the CDR3 is TGTGCCAGCAGTTACAGGGCTAGCGGGGGGCCTGAATCCTACAATGAGCAGTTCTTC.

This chain joins TRBV5-1 and TRBJ2-4, with D possibly being TRBD2 (5 bases). This CDR3 is 13 amino acids long. Germline loops: CDR1 SGHRS, CDR2 YFSETQ. Trimming cost V 4 bases and J 9 bases, with 14 bases left between them. The CDR3 is CASSRDGRAIQYF. CDR3 DNA: TGCGCCAGCAGCCGCGACGGGCGGGCCATTCAGTACTTC.

CDR3 sequence (DNA): TGTGCCACGGCCCCAGAATTAGATACGCAGTATTTT. It is translated as CATAPELDTQYF. V and J are TRBV15 and TRBJ2-3, with D unresolved. The ends were cut back, 9 bases at V and 5 bases at J, with 12 bases in the middle. CDR1 LNHNV and CDR2 YYDKDF come from the germline V gene (reference sequence). This CDR3 contains 12 residues.

This sequence joins TRBV9 and TRBJ2-3; D perhaps matches TRBD2 (5 bases). This CDR3 spans 13 amino acids. Between the trimmed V and J ends, which lost 4 bases and 6 bases, there was a span of 12 bases. Germline CDR1 reads SGDLS; CDR2 reads YYNGEE. The CDR3 loop is CASSPLPGDTQYF. The CDR3 DNA reads TGTGCCAGCAGCCCCCTCCCGGGGGATACGCAGTATTTT.

The chain employs TRBV7-2 and TRBJ2-1; D might be TRBD1 (6 bases). The CDR3 has 12 amino acids. Germline-derived CDR1 and CDR2 are SGHTA and FQGNSA. V lost 6 bases to trimming and J lost 7 bases, with 10 bases between them. In DNA, the CDR3 is TGTGCCAGCAGATTACAGGGTAATGAGCAGTTCTTC. It encodes CASRLQGNEQFF.

This chain joins TRBV5-6 and TRBJ2-6; 7 bases are shared with TRBD1. Germline V gene sequence: CDR1 SGHDT, CDR2 YYEEEE. V lost 4 bases to trimming and J lost 3 bases; unmatched junction nucleotides: 7. CDR3 length: 16 residues. The DNA for the CDR3 is TGTGCCAGCAGCGACAGACAGGGTGGTGGGGCCAACGTCCTGACTTTC. This translates into CASSDRQGGGANVLTF.

The J gene is TRBJ1-3, the V gene TRBV5-6; no clear D. With 4 bases removed from V and 0 bases from J, the gap between germline ends came to 11 bases. Germline lookup yields CDR1 SGHDT and CDR2 YYEEEE. This CDR3 contains 15 residues. CDR3 nucleotide sequence: TGTGCCAGCAGCCCGCAGGTTAGCTCTGGAAACACCATATATTTT. This sequence encodes CASSPQVSSGNTIYF.

The chain combines TRBV18 with TRBJ2-1, with TRBD2 matching over 12 bases. From germline, CDR1 is KGHSH and CDR2 LQKENI. V lost 5 bases, J lost 7 bases, and 6 bases stayed unmatched. The CDR3 has 15 amino acids. CDR3 in amino acids: CASSSRLAGENEQFF. The CDR3 nucleotides read TGTGCCAGCTCATCCCGACTAGCGGGAGAAAATGAGCAGTTCTTC.

This clone was counted a few times. The J gene is TRBJ1-5, the V gene TRBV30; 9 bases fit TRBD1. Germline CDR1 reads GTSNPN; CDR2 reads SVGIG (reference sequence). Trimming removed 3 bases from V and 6 bases from J; junction bases left unmatched: 6. This CDR3 has 14 residues. CDR3 DNA: TGTGCCTGGAGGCGGACAGGGGTCTCTCAGCCCCAGCATTTT. This sequence encodes CAWRRTGVSQPQHF.

This rearrangement joins TRBV5-8 to TRBJ1-2; TRBD1 matches 7 bases. The CDR3 loop spans 13 amino acids. Germline CDR1 SGHTS, CDR2 YDEGEE. V shed 1 base, J shed 8 bases, and the junction held 5 bases outside the gene matches. The CDR3 bases are TGTGCCAGCAGCTTGTGGACAGGCCGAGGCTACACCTTC. Translating gives CASSLWTGRGYTF.

This CDR3 reads CASSYDHRTAGLQHF. CDR3 nucleotide sequence: TGTGCCAGCAGTTACGACCATCGGACAGCGGGGCTCCAGCATTTT. This rearrangement joins TRBV6-2 or TRBV6-3 to TRBJ1-5; weak D call: TRBD1 (6 bases). V lost 2 bases and J 12 bases, leaving 20 bases between the germline ends. CDR1 is MNHEY and CDR2 is SVGEGT in the germline V gene. The CDR3 loop spans 15 amino acids.

The gene calls are TRBV19 and TRBJ2-2; a possible D gene is TRBD1 (5 bases). Germline CDR1 reads LNHDA; CDR2 reads SQIVND (reference sequence). The CDR3 has 14 residues. V was clipped by 2 bases and J by 2 bases, with 6 bases between them. The CDR3: CASSIQGNTGELFF. DNA for the CDR3: TGTGCCAGTAGTATACAGGGAAACACCGGGGAGCTGTTTTTT.

The chain employs TRBV5-1 and TRBJ2-5; tentatively, D is TRBD1 (7 bases). The V end lost 4 bases, the J end lost 5 bases, and 21 bases lay between the germline ends. Germline V lookup: CDR1 SGHRS, CDR2 YFSETQ. The CDR3 has 16 residues. The CDR3 protein is CASSPGGGGLRETQYF. The DNA for the CDR3 is TGCGCCAGCAGCCCTGGCGGAGGGGGCCTACGGGAGACCCAGTACTTC.

This chain links TRBV9 with TRBJ1-1, with 7 nucleotides matching TRBD1. This CDR3 contains 16 residues. After removal of 0 bases from V and 5 bases from J, the junction contained 10 bases not matched to a gene. The germline CDR1 and CDR2 sequences are SGDLS and YYNGEE. The CDR3 here is CASSVDPGRGSTEAFF. CDR3 bases: TGTGCCAGCAGCGTAGATCCCGGCAGGGGGAGTACTGAAGCTTTCTTT.

The rearrangement links TRBV6-1 to TRBJ1-4, with D possibly TRBD1 on 5 matching bases. V lost 2 bases to trimming and J lost 7 bases, with 23 bases between them. From germline, CDR1 is MNHNS and CDR2 SASEGT. This CDR3 region has 18 residues. The CDR3 protein is CASSEISGPGRSGEKLFF. The CDR3 coding sequence is TGTGCCAGCAGTGAAATTTCGGGACCTGGGAGGAGTGGTGAAAAACTGTTTTTT.

The rearrangement joins TRBV5-1 to TRBJ1-3; unclear D gene. The CDR3 has 16 residues. Germline values: CDR1 SGHRS, CDR2 YFSETQ. The germline V and J ends were trimmed by 2 bases and 0 bases, with 12 bases remaining between them. CDR3 region: CASSLGSSISGNTIYF. As DNA, the CDR3 is TGCGCCAGCAGCTTAGGCAGTAGCATCTCTGGAAACACCATATATTTT. The variable domain in full, completed from reference TRBV5-1 and TRBJ1-3, reads KAGVTQTPRYLIKTRGQQVTLSCSPISGHRSVSWYQQTPGQGLQFLFEYFSETQRNKGNFPGRFSGRQFSNSRSEMNVSTLELGDSALYLCASSLGSSISGNTIYFGEGSWLTVV.

V usage is TRBV9 and J usage is TRBJ2-1, with a weak D call TRBD2 (6 bases). The CDR3 extends over 15 amino acids. Germline values: CDR1 SGDLS, CDR2 YYNGEE. V was clipped by 0 bases and J by 0 bases, with 7 bases between them. CDR3 protein: CASSVVGGSYNEQFF. CDR3 DNA sequence: TGTGCCAGCAGCGTAGTCGGGGGCTCCTACAATGAGCAGTTCTTC.

The chain carries TRBV6-1 and TRBJ2-3; TRBD2 matches 7 bases. The CDR3 totals 18 residues. The germline V gene has CDR1 MNHNS and CDR2 SASEGT. V lost 2 bases to trimming and J lost 0 bases; unmatched junction nucleotides: 11. The CDR3 coding sequence is TGTGCCAGCAGTGAAACTATGGCTAGCGGAGCTAGCACAGATACGCAGTATTTT. Its protein product is CASSETMASGASTDTQYF.